This T cell receptor beta chain was profiled in a study of OX40 agonist ivuxolimab in advanced cancers. Looking at the study overall: The costimulatory receptor OX40 (CD134) was targeted by ivuxolimab, a fully human IgG2 agonistic monoclonal antibody. Intravenous ivuxolimab was administered to patients every 2 weeks at six dose levels: 0.01, 0.1, 0.3, 1.5, 3 and 10 mg/kg. Among the 50 to 55 dose-escalation patients, about 20 had hepatocellular carcinoma, around 15 melanoma, 9 renal cell carcinoma and 9 head and neck cancer. In the dose-escalation cohort, roughly 80% of patients were male, and the mean age was roughly 60 years, with a range of 23 to 79. Three dose-escalation patients achieved partial responses, one with hepatocellular carcinoma and two with cutaneous melanoma. The point of sequencing TCRbeta in the periphery was to test whether ivuxolimab changed TCR sequence diversity and drove clonal T-cell expansion. The paper describes the monotherapy dose-escalation part (N ≈ 52 patients) of the phase I trial of ivuxolimab. Patients were allowed to have had prior anti-PD-1, anti-PD-L1 or anti-CTLA-4 therapy, and 40% of the dose-escalation patients had previously received checkpoint inhibitors.

For this chain, trimming is 1 base at the V end and 3 bases at the J end, and the number of junction bases without a gene match is 9. The germline V gene yields SGHTA for CDR1 and FQGNSA for CDR2. The CDR3 spans 17 residues, from the cysteine through the phenylalanine. CDR3 DNA is the only sequence kept; it has 51 bases, read in frame from the first base. The trial excluded patients who had a history of autoimmune disease or who were on systemic immunosuppression. Peripheral blood for TCR sequencing was drawn from every dose cohort at baseline, at cycle 4 day 1 and at cycle 7 day 1. Samples came from an open-label, multicenter, first-in-human phase I dose-escalation trial of ivuxolimab. Adults with locally advanced or metastatic head and neck squamous cell, hepatocellular, melanoma or renal cell carcinoma were enrolled in the trial. Before TCR sequencing, CD4+ and CD8+ T cells were separately sorted from peripheral blood.

Worth noting for this clone: What antigen it recognizes has not been identified. There are no base qualities to consult, and no much larger clone falls within one base.

For sequencing of the TCRbeta CDR3 region, genomic DNA was extracted from the sorted cells. The immunoSEQ Assay was used to sequence the TCRbeta CDR3 regions. TCRdb obtained this table from immuneACCESS and retained in-frame rearrangements with V and J assigned. These tables miss some clones; where compared with another copy, unresolved V genes account for less than half of the shortfall, and the remainder is unexplained. For this sample there are 90,000 or so clones; 89% appear just once. The ten largest clones represent approximately 0.3% of the sample. Results the study describes overall, beyond this receptor: Partial responders in the 0.1-3.0 mg/kg groups had among the lowest normalized peripheral clonal expansion, especially among CD8+ T cells. Clonal expansion of both CD4+ and CD8+ blood T cells was observed from baseline to week 6 at doses 0.1 to 3.0 mg/kg. After ivuxolimab, expanded clones were on average more numerous among CD8+ T cells than among CD4+ T cells. Low levels of normalized T-cell clonal expansion were also seen in some patients who did not respond. The antigen specificity of the peripheral T cells that underwent clonal expansion was not determined.

Here the chain combines TRBV7-2 and TRBJ2-7, with 10 junctional bases fitting TRBD2. The material sequenced was CD4+ or CD8+ T cells sorted from blood, taken in a trial of the OX40 agonist ivuxolimab. The sequence was collected from an adult with an advanced solid tumor such as melanoma, head and neck, liver or kidney cancer. At the DNA level, the sequence is TGTGCCAGCAGCTTAGGTTGGGCTAGCGGGAGTATCTACGAGCAGTACTTC. The translation is CASSLGWASGSIYEQYF.